The clone carrying this T cell receptor (beta chain) has only a few counts. Antigen unknown. The sample belongs to a study of T-cell memory formation after mild COVID-19. Study results and caveats: Several responding clones turned up in pre-infection memory, indicating that cross-reactive memory may have taken part. Chiefly within CM and EM were the contracting CD4+ clones; CD8+ ones were within EMRA.

cDNA libraries for TCR alpha and TCR beta, carrying sample barcodes and UMIs, came from 5'RACE with constant-segment primers. MiXCR, applied by TCRdb to the 5' RACE reads, yields one record per CDR3 protein. Here the sample spans hundreds of thousands of distinct CDR3 sequences, roughly 24% being singletons. In germline, CDR1 is LNHDA, CDR2 SQIVND (reference sequence). V shed 4 bases, J shed 2 bases, and the junction held 6 bases outside the gene matches. The CDR3 is 15 residues long. V and J are TRBV19 and TRBJ2-7, with TRBD2 matching over 9 bases. The sequencing sample was made of PBMCs or a T cell subset sorted from them (not recorded which). The TCR comes from an adult woman who had mild COVID-19 (a few samples of this study predate the infection). Cell type and time point are not known. CDR3 protein: CASSSLTSGTYEQYF. CDR3 nucleotides: TGTGCCAGTAGTAGTTTGACTAGCGGAACCTACGAGCAGTACTTC.